This record looks at one TCR beta chain sequence and its context. Original processing methods: Reference gene primer amplification gave estimated nucleated cell counts. The repertoire was sequenced with immunoSEQ multiplex PCR; TCRdb's copy has only in-frame clones and lacks some. V and J calls and clone size are as listed in that table; D and trimming were resolved from the DNA. Of about 100,000 clones listed, 70% to 80% are singletons. The data were taken from a study of blood T cell repertoires in COVID-19. The CDR3 sequence is 17 residues long. Trimming took 5 bases from V and 5 from J; bases not matched to a gene: 16. Germline V gene sequence: CDR1 LGHDT, CDR2 YNNKEL (reference sequence).

What was sequenced was peripheral blood. The chain employs TRBV3-1 (or the pseudogene TRBV3-2) and TRBJ2-5; 8 bases are shared with TRBD1. The receptor was derived from a woman in her 70s with acute or convalescent COVID-19. The DNA for the CDR3 is TGTGCCAGCAGCTTCAATCCACCAGGGGGCGTGGAGGAGACCCAGTACTTC. It yields the protein CASSFNPPGGVEETQYF.